This T cell receptor beta chain was documented in a study of T cells in Graves' hyperthyroidism and ophthalmopathy. Patients were aged 18 to 65, had disease duration under 2 months, and had newly diagnosed hyperthyroidism. Each 10 ml fresh peripheral blood draw supplied the PBMCs. Amplification yielded TCR beta CDR3 regions, with RNA transcripts as the source. In the first-round RT-PCR of the TCR CDR3, the HTBI primer set was used. TCRdb itself ran the multiplex PCR reads through MiXCR, one entry per CDR3 protein. In the table there are about 560,000 distinct CDR3 sequences, 14% of which are singletons. The CDR3 has 15 amino acids. Germline CDR1 and CDR2: MNHEY and SMNVEV (reference sequence). V gave up 2 bases and J gave up 0 bases; unmatched junction bases: 2.

The TCR sequence derives from a woman between 40 and 50 years old with Graves' hyperthyroidism. V is TRBV27 and J is TRBJ1-2; TRBD1 matches at 8 bases. The specimen was blood. DNA of the CDR3: TGTGCCAGCAGTTTACAGGGGGCGGCTAACTATGGCTACACCTTC. Its protein product is CASSLQGAANYGYTF.